The entry below describes one TCR beta chain. No antigen is known for it. The entry originates in a study of cytomegalovirus exposure and HLA in healthy donors. Among the 120 or so subjects of the validation cohort, separate from the approximately 660-subject first cohort, were the donors. V lost 6 bases and J lost 2, with 11 bases in between. Germline values: CDR1 MNHEY, CDR2 SMNVEV (reference sequence). The CDR3 has 13 residues. Broader study findings: Most TCRs appeared rarely, but some public TCRs recurred in many donors.

Sequenced by immunoSEQ multiplex PCR; TCRdb stores in-frame clones only, minus some. The table records 200,000 to 300,000 clones, about 90% of them present only once. The chain carries TRBV27 and TRBJ2-7; D is perhaps TRBD2 (7 bases). The clonotype originates from a man aged 18-30 years in good health and CMV-seropositive. Sequenced material: PBMCs. The DNA of the CDR3 is TGTGCCAGCAGACCGGGGGGCGCCTACGAGCAGTACTTC. Protein product: CASRPGGAYEQYF.